This TCR beta chain was found in a study of T-cell reconstitution after alpha-beta-depleted transplantation in children. The CDR3 consists of 14 residues. The ends were cut back, 5 bases at V and 9 bases at J, with 20 bases in the middle. The germline V gene encodes CDR1 SQVTM and CDR2 ANQGSEA. Unique molecular identifiers were incorporated during preparation of the TCRbeta library. TCRdb processed the PCR reads anew with MiXCR; each CDR3 protein has one entry. The sample has around 400,000 distinct CDR3 sequences; roughly 10% are singletons. This clonotype was observed at least ten times. The sample here was PBMCs from the stem cell graft donor, taken from the stem cell graft. The chain employs TRBV29-1 and TRBJ2-4, with D possibly TRBD1 on 6 matching bases. The clonotype comes from a human donor who donated a stem cell graft to a child with acute myeloid leukemia. CDR3 bases: TGCAGCGTTACTTCTGGACAGCTCTATTCCATTCAGTACTTC. This translates into CSVTSGQLYSIQYF.